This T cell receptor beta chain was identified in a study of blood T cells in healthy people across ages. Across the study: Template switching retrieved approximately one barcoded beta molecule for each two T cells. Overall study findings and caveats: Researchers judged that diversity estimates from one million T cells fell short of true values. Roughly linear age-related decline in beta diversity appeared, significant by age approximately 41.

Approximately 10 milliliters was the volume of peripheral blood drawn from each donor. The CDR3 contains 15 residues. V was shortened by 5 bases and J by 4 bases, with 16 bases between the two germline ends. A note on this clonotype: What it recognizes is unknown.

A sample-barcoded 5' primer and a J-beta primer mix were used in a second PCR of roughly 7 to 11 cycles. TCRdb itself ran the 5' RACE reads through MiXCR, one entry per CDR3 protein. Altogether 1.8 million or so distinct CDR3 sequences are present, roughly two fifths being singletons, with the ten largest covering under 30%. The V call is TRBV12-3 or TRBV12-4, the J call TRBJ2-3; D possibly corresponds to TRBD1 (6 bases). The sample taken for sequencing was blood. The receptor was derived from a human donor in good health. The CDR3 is CASSHLREGADTQYF. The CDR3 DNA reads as TGTGCCAGCAGTCACCTCCGCGAGGGGGCAGATACGCAGTATTTT.